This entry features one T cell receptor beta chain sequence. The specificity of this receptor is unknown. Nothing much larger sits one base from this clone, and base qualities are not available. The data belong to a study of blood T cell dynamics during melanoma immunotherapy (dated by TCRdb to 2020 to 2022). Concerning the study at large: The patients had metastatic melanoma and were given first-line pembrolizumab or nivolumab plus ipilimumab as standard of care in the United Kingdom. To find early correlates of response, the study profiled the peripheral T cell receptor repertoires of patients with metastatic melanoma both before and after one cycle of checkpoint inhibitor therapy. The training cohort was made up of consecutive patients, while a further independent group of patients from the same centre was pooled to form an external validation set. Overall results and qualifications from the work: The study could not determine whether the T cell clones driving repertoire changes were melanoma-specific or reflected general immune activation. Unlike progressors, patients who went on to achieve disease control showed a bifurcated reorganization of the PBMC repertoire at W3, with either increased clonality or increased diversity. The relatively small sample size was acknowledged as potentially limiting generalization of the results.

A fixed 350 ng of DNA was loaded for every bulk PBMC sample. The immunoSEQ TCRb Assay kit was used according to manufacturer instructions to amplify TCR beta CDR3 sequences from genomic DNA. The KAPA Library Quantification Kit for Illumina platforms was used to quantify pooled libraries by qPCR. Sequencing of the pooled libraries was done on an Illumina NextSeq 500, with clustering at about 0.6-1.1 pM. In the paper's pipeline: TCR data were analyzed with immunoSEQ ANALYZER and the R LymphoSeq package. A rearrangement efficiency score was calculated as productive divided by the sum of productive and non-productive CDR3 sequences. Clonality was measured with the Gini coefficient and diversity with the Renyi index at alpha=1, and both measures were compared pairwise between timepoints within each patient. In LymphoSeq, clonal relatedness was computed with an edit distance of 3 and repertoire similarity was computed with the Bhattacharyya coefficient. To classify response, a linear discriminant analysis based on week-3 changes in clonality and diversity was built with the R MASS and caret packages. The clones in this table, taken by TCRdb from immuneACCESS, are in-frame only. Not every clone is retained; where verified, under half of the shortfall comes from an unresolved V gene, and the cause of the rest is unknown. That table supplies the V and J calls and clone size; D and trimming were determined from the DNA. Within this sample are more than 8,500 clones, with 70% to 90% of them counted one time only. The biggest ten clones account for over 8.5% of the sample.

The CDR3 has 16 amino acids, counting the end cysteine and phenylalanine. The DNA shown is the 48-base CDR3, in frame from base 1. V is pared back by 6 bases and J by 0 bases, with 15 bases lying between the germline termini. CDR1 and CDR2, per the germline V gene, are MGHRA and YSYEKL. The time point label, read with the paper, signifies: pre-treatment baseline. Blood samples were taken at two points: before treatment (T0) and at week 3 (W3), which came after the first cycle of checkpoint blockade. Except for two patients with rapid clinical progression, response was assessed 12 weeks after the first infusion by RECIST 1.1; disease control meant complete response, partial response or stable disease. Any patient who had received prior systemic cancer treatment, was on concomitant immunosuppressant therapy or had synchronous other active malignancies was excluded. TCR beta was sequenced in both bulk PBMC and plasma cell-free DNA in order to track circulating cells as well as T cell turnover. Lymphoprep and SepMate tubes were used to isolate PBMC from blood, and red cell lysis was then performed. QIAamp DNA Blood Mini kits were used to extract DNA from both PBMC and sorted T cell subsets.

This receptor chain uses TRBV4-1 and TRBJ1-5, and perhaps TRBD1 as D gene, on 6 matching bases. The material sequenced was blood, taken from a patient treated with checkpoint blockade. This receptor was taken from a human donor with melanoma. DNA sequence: TGCGCCAGCAGGGACAGACAGCTCTATAGCAATCAGCCCCAGCATTTT. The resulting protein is CASRDRQLYSNQPQHF.